This T cell receptor beta chain stems from a study of regulatory T cells in long-lasting Graves disease. Study summary: Newly diagnosed Graves' patients had taken antithyroid drugs under 3 months. Study-wide findings and caveats: With persistent disease, TRBV28, TRBJ1-2 and TRBJ2-5 were the favored segments.

Libraries of TCR beta came from iRepertoire HTBI primers plus Arm-PCR of CDR3 regions. As handled by the study authors: Samples revealed fewer than 65 TRBV and approximately 15 TRBJ segments. TCRdb recomputed calls from the multiplex PCR reads with MiXCR, one row per CDR3 protein. TCRdb assigned the V and J calls; the authors' analysis was not used. Here the sample spans approximately 400,000 distinct CDR3 sequences, more than 12% being singletons. V shed 1 base and J shed 2 bases, with 8 bases lying between them. This CDR3 comprises 14 residues. There are many counts of this clonotype. As yet, its antigen is unknown. The time point is: newly diagnosed GD, antithyroid drugs for less than 3 months. Researchers made the TCR library from RNA that was extracted from PBMCs. The same specimen was also included in a second study, on T cells in Graves' hyperthyroidism and ophthalmopathy. Per that study: Graves' hyperthyroidism is called stable when ophthalmopathy does not progress within 18 months.

The rearrangement uses TRBV12-3 or TRBV12-4 and TRBJ1-1; TRBD1 might be the D (5 bases). The sequencing used peripheral blood mononuclear cells (PBMCs), collected at new diagnosis, from a patient treated with antithyroid drugs. The receptor was derived from a woman aged 30 to 39 with Graves disease. This chain's CDR3 is CASSLGGVNTEAFF. The CDR3 nucleotides are TGTGCCAGCAGTTTAGGGGGGGTAAACACTGAAGCTTTCTTT.